The next 15 T cell receptor beta chains were all read from a single sample in a study of blood T cells in healthy people across ages. Next came a second PCR, run for about 7 to 11 cycles, which used a sample-barcoded 5' primer along with a J-beta primer mix. TCRdb redid the calling of the 5' RACE reads with MiXCR, one entry per CDR3 protein. The table lists about 570,000 distinct CDR3 sequences, over 25% of them singletons. Another study also made use of these data, one on T cells of mothers and their children.

Sequencing used blood. Every receptor here comes from a boy under 10 years old in good health.

This chain connects TRBV10-3 to TRBJ2-1; 7 nucleotides align to TRBD2. TRBJ2-7 explains the end of the DNA better; the J call may be wrong. The germline V gene encodes CDR1 ENHRY and CDR2 SYGVKD. This CDR3 has 15 residues. Here the CDR3 reads CAISDGGTQNYEQYF. The CDR3 nucleotides read TGTGCCATCAGTGACGGGGGGACTCAGAACTACGAGCAGTACTTC.

This clonotype occurred a few times. An end of the junction does not agree with germline; a read error may underlie this. The J gene is TRBJ2-7, the V gene TRBV19, with a possible D match to TRBD2 (6 bases). The CDR3 totals 13 residues. Germline CDR1 is LNHDA and CDR2 is SQIVND (reference sequence). As DNA, the CDR3 is TGTGCCGGTAGCCTAGCGTTCTCCTACGAGCAGTACTTC. Amino acid sequence: CAGSLAFSYEQYF.

In nucleotides, the CDR3 is TGTGCCAGCAGCAAAGTCAATGGGACAAAAGCGGGATTTGAAGAGACCCAGTACTTC. Translating it yields CASSKVNGTKAGFEETQYF. The chain joins TRBV21-1 to TRBJ2-5; the DNA was not used to check the table's D call, TRBD2. TRBV21-1 is noted as a pseudogene. This CDR3 contains 19 residues.

This clonotype has more than one count but fewer than ten. V and J are TRBV15 and TRBJ2-3; 10 bases line up with TRBD2. The CDR3 totals 15 residues. CDR1 is LNHNV, CDR2 YYDKDF, per germline (reference sequence). V was pared by 5 bases and J by 2 bases, with 4 bases of the junction left unmatched. CDR3 DNA sequence: TGTGCCACCAGCCACGGGACTAGCGACACAGATACGCAGTATTTT. Protein: CATSHGTSDTDTQYF.

In regard to this clonotype: A read error may be the cause here, since a much bigger clone is one base away. The V and J genes are TRBV20-1 and TRBJ2-1, with D hard to call. Germline CDR1 is DFQATT and CDR2 is SNEGSKA (reference sequence). Between the trimmed V and J ends, which lost 4 bases and 5 bases, there was a span of 3 bases. The CDR3 is 10 amino acids. The CDR3 region is CSAKNNEQFF. CDR3 sequence (DNA): TGCAGTGCTAAAAACAATGAGCAGTTCTTC.

This CDR3 is CASSSALSSYNEQFF. DNA of the CDR3: TGTGCCAGCAGCTCCGCCCTAAGCTCCTACAATGAGCAGTTCTTC. The chain is built from TRBV9 and TRBJ2-1, with D unresolved. This CDR3 comprises 15 residues. Trimming took 4 bases from V and 0 from J, leaving 11 bases between them. Germline values: CDR1 SGDLS, CDR2 YYNGEE.

This clonotype was found a few times. The chain combines TRBV7-9 with TRBJ2-5, with a possible D match to TRBD1 (6 bases). The CDR3 covers 15 residues. Germline CDR1 is SEHNR and CDR2 is FQNEAQ (reference sequence). Trimming removed 0 bases from V and 10 bases from J, with 18 bases in between. In DNA, the CDR3 is TGTGCCAGCAGCTTAGCGCTACAGGGTGGGGAAGGCCAGTACTTC. Its translation is CASSLALQGGEGQYF.

This clonotype came up a few times. This chain links TRBV3-1 with TRBJ2-7; the match to TRBD1 covers 10 bases. With 4 bases clipped from V and 0 bases from J, the junction kept 6 bases outside the gene matches. This CDR3 region has 16 residues. The germline gives CDR1 LGHDT, CDR2 YNNKEL (reference sequence). Here the CDR3 DNA reads TGTGCCAGCAGCCCCTGGACAGGGGGGGCCTCCTACGAGCAGTACTTC. This sequence encodes CASSPWTGGASYEQYF.

The chain joins TRBV4-1 to TRBJ1-2; D unresolved. This CDR3 has 14 amino acids. The V gene lost 2 bases and the J gene lost 5 bases, with 12 bases spanning the gap. In germline, CDR1 is MGHRA, CDR2 YSYEKL. This CDR3 is CASSQLLSGYGYTF. The DNA of the CDR3 is TGCGCCAGCAGCCAACTACTATCTGGATATGGCTACACCTTC.

This chain connects TRBV3-1 to TRBJ2-7, with 7 bases aligning to TRBD1. The V segment lost 1 base and the J segment 6 bases; nucleotides outside the gene matches: 3. From germline, CDR1 is LGHDT and CDR2 YNNKEL (reference sequence). This CDR3 contains 13 residues. The CDR3 is CASSQGQGGEQYF. CDR3 sequence (DNA): TGTGCCAGCAGCCAAGGACAGGGTGGCGAGCAGTACTTC.

This clonotype has a handful of counts. J is TRBJ1-2 and V is TRBV28, with a weak D call TRBD1 (6 bases). Germline V CDR1 and CDR2: MDHEN, SYDVKM. The V and J ends lost 6 bases and 7 bases respectively, with 21 bases between them. This CDR3 is 15 amino acids long. The CDR3 sequence is CASSRATGTPGGYTF. CDR3 sequence (DNA): TGTGCCAGCAGCCGAGCAACAGGGACCCCAGGTGGCTACACCTTC.

The chain links TRBV12-3 or TRBV12-4 to TRBJ1-2; D unresolved. Trimming pared 5 bases from V and 4 bases from J, leaving 14 bases between. This CDR3 contains 14 residues. CDR3 in DNA: TGTGCCAGCAGTCTCGGCCCGGGAGGCTATGGCTACACCTTC. Encoded protein: CASSLGPGGYGYTF.

The genes are TRBV5-4 and TRBJ2-7; 13 bases are shared with TRBD2. CDR3 length equals 16 residues. Trimming at V came to 3 bases and at J to 0 bases, leaving 3 bases not matched to a gene. Germline V CDR1 and CDR2: SGHNT, YYREEE (reference sequence). CDR3 coding DNA: TGTGCCAGCAGCTGGACTAGCGGGGGCAGCTCCTACGAGCAGTACTTC. It encodes CASSWTSGGSSYEQYF.

The V call is TRBV6-2 or TRBV6-3, the J call TRBJ1-2, with D unclear. The CDR3 is made up of 12 amino acids. Looked up from germline, CDR1 is MNHEY and CDR2 is SVGEGT. With 4 bases removed from V and 4 bases from J, the gap between germline ends came to 7 bases. The CDR3 DNA reads as TGTGCCAGCAGTTTCCAGATCTATGGCTACACCTTC. Residues: CASSFQIYGYTF.

This clonotype showed up just a few times. The V gene is TRBV28, the J gene TRBJ2-7; the match to TRBD2 covers 9 bases. Germline V gene data show CDR1 as MDHEN and CDR2 as SYDVKM. This CDR3 spans 17 amino acids. J was trimmed by 0 bases and V by 3 bases; bases with no gene match: 9. The CDR3 protein is CASSFRLAGVSSYEQYF. The CDR3 DNA is TGTGCCAGCAGTTTTCGGTTAGCGGGAGTTAGCTCCTACGAGCAGTACTTC.